These 17 T cell receptor beta chains share one sample of origin, sequenced in a study of PD-L1 blockade in urothelial cancer. Measured with immunoSEQ multiplex PCR; TCRdb has only the in-frame clones, and not every one. The table includes 55,000 to 70,000 clones, around 80% detected once. The source material was PBMCs, sampled around atezolizumab (anti-PD-L1) treatment. These receptors were taken from a man aged 70-80 years with urothelial cancer.

V and J are TRBV19 and TRBJ1-2, with a possible D match to TRBD1 (5 bases). The CDR3 extends over 13 amino acids. Per germline, CDR1 LNHDA and CDR2 SQIVND (reference sequence). V lost 3 bases, J lost 6 bases, and 11 bases lay in between. CDR3 sequence (DNA): TGTGCCAGTAGTATCGTAGGGGTCCATGGCTACACCTTC. Amino acid sequence: CASSIVGVHGYTF.

The genes are TRBV5-4 and TRBJ2-2, with no clear D. The CDR3 is 17 residues long. The V gene lost 0 bases and the J gene lost 3 bases, with 15 bases spanning the gap. Germline loops: CDR1 SGHNT, CDR2 YYREEE (reference sequence). The DNA for the CDR3 is TGTGCCAGCAGCTTGGACGGCGCGGTAATGGACACCGGGGAGCTGTTTTTT. This codes for CASSLDGAVMDTGELFF.

The chain combines TRBV29-1 with TRBJ2-3; 14 bases align to TRBD2. V was clipped by 7 bases and J by 4 bases; unmatched bases: 7. CDR3 size: 15 residues. Looked up from germline, CDR1 is SQVTM and CDR2 is ANQGSEA. The chain's CDR3 is CSAPRLAGGPDTQYF. CDR3 coding DNA: TGCAGCGCCCCCCGACTAGCGGGAGGGCCAGATACGCAGTATTTT.

The chain carries TRBV5-5 and TRBJ1-2; 7 nucleotides align to TRBD1. V lost 4 bases and J lost 8; bases outside the gene matches: 11. The CDR3 length is 14 residues. In germline, CDR1 is SGHKS, CDR2 YYEKEE (reference sequence). CDR3 protein: CASSPQGGRGGYTF. DNA for the CDR3: TGTGCCAGCAGCCCCCAGGGGGGCCGAGGGGGCTACACCTTC.

This clone was detected once. The J gene is TRBJ2-1, the V gene TRBV16, with a weak D call TRBD2 (5 bases). The CDR3 totals 13 residues. Per germline, CDR1 KGHSY and CDR2 FQNENV. Between the trimmed V and J ends, which lost 5 bases and 7 bases, there was a span of 12 bases. CDR3 amino acids: CASSKDLRNEQFF. The CDR3, as DNA: TGTGCCAGCAGCAAGGACTTGAGGAATGAGCAGTTCTTC.

This clone appeared a single time. The chain couples TRBV5-6 to TRBJ2-1, with 11 bases lining up with TRBD2. The J segment lost 0 bases and the V segment lost 4 bases, leaving 3 bases of the junction unmatched. CDR1 SGHDT and CDR2 YYEEEE come from the germline V gene. The CDR3 loop spans 16 amino acids. The CDR3, as DNA: TGTGCCAGCAGCCAGGGACTAGCGGACTCCTACAATGAGCAGTTCTTC. Protein: CASSQGLADSYNEQFF.

The rearrangement joins TRBV6-1 to TRBJ2-6, with D hard to call. This CDR3 contains 14 residues. V was pared by 4 bases and J by 4 bases, with 8 bases between. The germline CDR1 and CDR2 sequences are MNHNS and SASEGT. DNA of the CDR3: TGTGCCAGCAGTGGGCCCCTCGGGGCCAACGTCCTGACTTTC. Translating gives CASSGPLGANVLTF.

This clone showed up just a few times. The genes are TRBV11-2 and TRBJ2-1, with 7 positions matching TRBD2. V dropped 7 bases and J dropped 1; count of bases not matched to a gene: 16. This CDR3 is built from 18 residues. Germline V gives CDR1 SGHAT, CDR2 FQNNGV. CDR3 in DNA: TGTGCCAGCACCAACGTAAGGGACTATATCAATTCCTACAATGAGCAGTTCTTC. It is translated as CASTNVRDYINSYNEQFF. Full variable domain (missing parts from reference TRBV11-2 and TRBJ2-1): EAGVAQSPRYKIIEKRQSVAFWCNPISGHATLYWYQQILGQGPKLLIQFQNNGVVDDSQLPKDRFSAERLKGVDSTLKIQPAKLEDSAVYLCASTNVRDYINSYNEQFFGPGTRLTVL.

The chain carries TRBV10-1 and TRBJ1-1; D gene ambiguous. Deletions cut 5 bases from V and 4 bases from J, with 11 bases between. The CDR3 extends over 13 amino acids. Per the germline V gene, CDR1 is WNHNN and CDR2 is SYGVQD (reference sequence). The CDR3 DNA reads as TGCGCCAGCAGTCCAGGATCGGCCACTGAAGCTTTCTTT. This codes for CASSPGSATEAFF.

This chain joins TRBV5-5 and TRBJ1-2, with TRBD1 matching 9 bases. The V gene end was trimmed by 4 bases and the J gene end by 6 bases; junction bases not matched to a gene: 7. This CDR3 has 14 residues. Per germline, CDR1 SGHKS and CDR2 YYEKEE (reference sequence). The CDR3 here is CASSPGTGNHGYTF. CDR3 nucleotides: TGTGCCAGCAGCCCCGGGACAGGGAACCATGGCTACACCTTC.

The CDR3 sequence: CASSLPSGVDEQFF. CDR3 DNA: TGTGCCAGCAGCTTACCCAGCGGCGTGGATGAGCAGTTCTTC. The chain carries TRBV13 and TRBJ2-1; D might be TRBD2 (5 bases). Trimming stripped 2 bases from V and 8 bases from J, with 13 bases between. CDR1 is PRHDT and CDR2 is FYEKMQ in the germline V gene (reference sequence). The CDR3 is 14 residues long.

The gene calls are TRBV7-9 and TRBJ2-1, with D tentatively TRBD2 (5 bases). The V gene's germline CDR1 is SEHNR and CDR2 FQNEAQ (reference sequence). Deletions cut 2 bases from V and 7 bases from J, with 12 bases between. The CDR3 consists of 14 residues. The CDR3 here is CASSLSAGGNEQFF. The CDR3 region has the DNA TGTGCCAGCAGCTTATCCGCTGGCGGGAATGAGCAGTTCTTC.

The V gene is TRBV6-5, the J gene TRBJ2-5; 10 positions match TRBD2. The CDR3 extends over 14 amino acids. Germline CDR1 and CDR2: MNHEY and SVGAGI. V shed 6 bases and J 5 bases; nucleotides not matched to a gene: 6. The CDR3 spells CASSRGLARETQYF. The CDR3 DNA is TGTGCCAGCAGCCGGGGACTAGCGCGGGAGACCCAGTACTTC.

The gene calls are TRBV5-1 and TRBJ2-2; 7 positions agree with TRBD1. The length of the CDR3 is 15 residues. Trimming removed 2 bases from V and 0 bases from J; junction bases left unmatched: 1. Germline CDR1 is SGHRS and CDR2 is YFSETQ. The CDR3 DNA is TGCGCCAGCAGCTTTCAGGGGGCGAACACCGGGGAGCTGTTTTTT. It is translated as CASSFQGANTGELFF.

This clone has a single count. The chain uses TRBV2 and TRBJ2-5; possibly TRBD1 for D (6 bases). V lost 6 bases and J 4 bases, leaving 12 bases between the germline ends. CDR1 is SNHLY and CDR2 is FYNNEI in the germline V gene. The CDR3 sequence is 13 residues long. CDR3 bases: TGTGCCAGCAGCTTACAGGGTTCAGAGACCCAGTACTTC. Protein product: CASSLQGSETQYF.

The chain links TRBV6-1 to TRBJ1-3; 8 bases line up with TRBD1. The CDR3 is made up of 15 amino acids. Trimming cost V 5 bases and J 4 bases; bases outside gene matches: 7. CDR1 MNHNS and CDR2 SASEGT come from the germline V gene. CDR3: CASSPRTGSGNTIYF. The CDR3 DNA is TGTGCCAGCAGTCCTCGGACAGGGTCCGGAAACACCATATATTTT.

The chain links TRBV19 to TRBJ2-1; 8 bases map to TRBD2. This CDR3 has 15 amino acids. Germline V gene lookup returns CDR1 LNHDA and CDR2 SQIVND (reference sequence). Trimming cost V 5 bases and J 4 bases; bases outside gene matches: 7. CDR3 sequence: CASSRSAGEYNEQFF. The CDR3 DNA is TGTGCCAGTAGTCGGTCAGCGGGAGAGTACAATGAGCAGTTCTTC.